This T cell receptor (beta chain) emerged from a study of blood T cells in healthy people across ages. The second PCR ran about 6 to 12 cycles with a sample-barcoded 5' primer and J-beta primers. The template-switch adaptor was a 5' adaptor with 12 random nucleotides. It tagged each cDNA molecule. In TCRdb, the 5' RACE reads were re-called with MiXCR into one record per CDR3 protein. This sample yields about 1.8 million distinct CDR3 sequences, of which roughly 50% are seen a single time; over 2% belongs to the top ten. Regarding the study as a whole: From one million sequenced T cells, diversity estimates were lower bounds.

A minimum of 7 million PBMCs was isolated per sample. In the case of this clonotype: The antigen is unknown.

This CDR3 region has 14 residues. Germline V lookup: CDR1 DFQATT, CDR2 SNEGSKA (reference sequence). Sequencing was done on a sample of blood. This clonotype was obtained from a woman aged 40 to 49 in good health. The chain combines TRBV20-1 with TRBJ2-1; 7 nucleotides line up with TRBD2. The end of the DNA aligns better with TRBJ2-7, so the J call may be wrong. The CDR3 sequence is CSALWTRKHNEQYF. The CDR3 DNA reads as TGCAGTGCCTTATGGACTAGAAAACACAATGAGCAGTACTTC.